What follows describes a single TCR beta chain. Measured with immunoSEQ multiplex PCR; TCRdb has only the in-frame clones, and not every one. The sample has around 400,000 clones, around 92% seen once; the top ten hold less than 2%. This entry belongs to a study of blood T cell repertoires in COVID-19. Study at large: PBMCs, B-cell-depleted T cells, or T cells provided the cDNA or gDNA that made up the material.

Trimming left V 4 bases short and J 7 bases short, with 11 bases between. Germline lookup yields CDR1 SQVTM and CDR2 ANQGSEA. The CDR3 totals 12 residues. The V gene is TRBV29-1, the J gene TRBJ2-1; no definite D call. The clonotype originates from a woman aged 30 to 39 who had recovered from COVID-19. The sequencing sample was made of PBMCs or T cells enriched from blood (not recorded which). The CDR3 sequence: CSVVPQFNEQFF. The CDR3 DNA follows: TGCAGCGTTGTTCCCCAATTTAATGAGCAGTTCTTC.